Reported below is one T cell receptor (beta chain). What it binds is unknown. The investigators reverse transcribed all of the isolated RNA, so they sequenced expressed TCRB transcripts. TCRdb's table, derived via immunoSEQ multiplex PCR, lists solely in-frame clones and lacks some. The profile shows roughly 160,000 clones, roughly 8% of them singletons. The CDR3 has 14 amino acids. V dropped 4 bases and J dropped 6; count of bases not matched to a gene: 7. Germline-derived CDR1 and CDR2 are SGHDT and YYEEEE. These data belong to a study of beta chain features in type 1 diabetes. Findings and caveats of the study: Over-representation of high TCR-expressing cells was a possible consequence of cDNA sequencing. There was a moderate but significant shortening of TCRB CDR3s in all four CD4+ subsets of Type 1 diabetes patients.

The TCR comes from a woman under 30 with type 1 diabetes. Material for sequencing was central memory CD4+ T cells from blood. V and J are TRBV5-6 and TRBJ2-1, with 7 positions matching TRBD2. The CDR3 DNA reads TGTGCCAGCAGCATCGGACTAGAGGGCAATGAGCAGTTCTTC. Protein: CASSIGLEGNEQFF.